These 22 T cell receptor beta chains were sequenced from one sample in a study of blood T cells in healthy people across ages. Sample-barcoded 5' priming and a J-beta primer mix drove a second PCR of roughly 7 to 11 cycles. One entry per CDR3 protein results from TCRdb running MiXCR on the 5' RACE reads. The table lists around 1,900,000 distinct CDR3 sequences, about two fifths of them singletons. The specimen sequenced was blood. The receptor set was obtained from a human donor in good health.

The rearrangement uses TRBV7-2 and TRBJ2-7; D tentatively fits TRBD1 or TRBD2 (6 bases each). V lost 0 bases and J 0 bases, leaving 9 bases between the germline ends. Germline V CDR1 and CDR2: SGHTA, FQGNSA. The CDR3 has 15 residues. The CDR3 nucleotides are TGTGCCAGCAGCTTAGCGGGGGGACACTCCTACGAGCAGTACTTC. Translating it yields CASSLAGGHSYEQYF.

This rearrangement joins TRBV7-3 to TRBJ2-3; D may be TRBD1 or TRBD2 (6 bases each). Germline assignment: CDR1 SGHTA and CDR2 FQGTGA. The germline V and J ends were trimmed by 4 bases and 5 bases, with 19 bases remaining between them. The CDR3 sequence is 16 residues long. CDR3 amino acids: CASSSAGRRGVDTQYF. CDR3 in DNA: TGTGCCAGCAGCTCTGCAGGGAGAAGGGGGGTAGATACGCAGTATTTT.

This clonotype was observed once. The chain couples TRBV12-5 to TRBJ1-3, with 10 bases aligning to TRBD1. This CDR3 has 18 amino acids. V shed 3 bases and J 4 bases; nucleotides not matched to a gene: 12. CDR1 and CDR2 from the germline V gene are LGHNT and FRNRAP. CDR3 region: CASGFSTSDRGLGNTIYF. CDR3 nucleotide sequence: TGTGCTAGTGGTTTTTCGACATCTGACAGGGGGCTAGGAAACACCATATATTTT.

This clonotype has more than one count but fewer than ten. The chain joins TRBV6-5 to TRBJ1-2; D is uncertain. The ends were cut back, 0 bases at V and 4 bases at J, with 18 bases in the middle. The length of the CDR3 is 17 residues. CDR1 MNHEY and CDR2 SVGAGI come from the germline V gene. Here the CDR3 reads CASSYSNLEGQIYGYTF. Here the CDR3 DNA reads TGTGCCAGCAGTTACTCGAATCTGGAAGGGCAGATCTATGGCTACACCTTC.

This clonotype was recorded many times. The rearrangement links TRBV7-2 to TRBJ1-2; D not resolved. This CDR3 region has 15 residues. V dropped 0 bases and J dropped 4 bases, with 12 bases sitting between them. The germline CDR1 and CDR2 sequences are SGHTA and FQGNSA. In DNA form, the CDR3 reads TGTGCCAGCAGCTTAGCGCTGGCCTTATCCTATGGCTACACCTTC. Translated, it gives CASSLALALSYGYTF.

The table lists this clonotype with a count of one. This sequence joins TRBV20-1 and TRBJ1-4, with D possibly TRBD1 on 5 matching bases. V lost 5 bases, J lost 8 bases, and 15 bases lay in between. The germline V gene encodes CDR1 DFQATT and CDR2 SNEGSKA (reference sequence). This CDR3 has 13 amino acids. CDR3 in DNA: TGCAGTGCTGCCGACAGCTTGGGCGAAAAACTGTTTTTT. As protein: CSAADSLGEKLFF.

The chain employs TRBV29-1 and TRBJ2-3; maybe TRBD2 (5 bases). Germline V gene sequence: CDR1 SQVTM, CDR2 ANQGSEA. The CDR3 extends over 14 amino acids. V was cut by 4 bases and J by 1 base, with 12 bases left in between. For the CDR3, the DNA is TGCAGCGTTGCAGAGGGAGTAGGCACAGATACGCAGTATTTT. Translated, it gives CSVAEGVGTDTQYF.

This clonotype was seen a handful of times. The chain couples TRBV7-2 to TRBJ2-4; the D gene is possibly TRBD2 (6 bases). Looked up from germline, CDR1 is SGHTA and CDR2 is FQGNSA. This CDR3 has 13 amino acids. Deletions cut 0 bases from V and 12 bases from J, with 12 bases between. The CDR3 protein is CASSLAREADQYF. The CDR3 region has the DNA TGTGCCAGCAGCTTAGCCAGGGAGGCGGATCAGTACTTC.

Comments on this clonotype: One end of the junction does not line up with germline, which may come from a read error. V and J are TRBV9 and TRBJ2-6; D possibly corresponds to TRBD1 (5 bases). Per the germline V gene, CDR1 is SGDLS and CDR2 is YYNGEE. The CDR3 contains 17 residues. The chain's CDR3 is CASAYSQLISGADVLTF. The CDR3 DNA sequence: TGTGCCAGCGCATACAGCCAGCTTATCTCTGGGGCCGACGTCCTGACTTTC.

This clonotype was detected many times. The J gene is TRBJ2-7, the V gene TRBV6-1; 7 bases align to TRBD2. The CDR3 totals 15 residues. Losses at the gene ends were 1 base for V and 2 bases for J; bases not matched to a gene: 5. Per germline, CDR1 MNHNS and CDR2 SASEGT. The DNA of the CDR3 is TGTGCCAGCAGTGAAGAGGCTAGCGGAGCCTACGAGCAGTACTTC. The encoded protein is CASSEEASGAYEQYF.

The J gene is TRBJ1-2, the V gene TRBV20-1; D gene uncertain. In germline, CDR1 is DFQATT, CDR2 SNEGSKA (reference sequence). There are 12 residues in the CDR3. V lost 4 bases and J lost 8, with 14 bases in between. DNA of the CDR3: TGCAGTGCTACCGTCCCTTTTGACGGCTACACCTTC. It codes for CSATVPFDGYTF.

The chain carries TRBV20-1 and TRBJ1-2, with D possibly TRBD1 on 6 matching bases. The V gene lost 1 base and the J gene lost 0 bases, with 15 bases spanning the gap. The CDR3 has 16 amino acids. The germline V gene has CDR1 DFQATT and CDR2 SNEGSKA (reference sequence). The CDR3 DNA reads as TGCAGTGCTAGAGGGGGTCAGGGGATAGCTAACTATGGCTACACCTTC. This codes for CSARGGQGIANYGYTF.

The chain employs TRBV7-9 and TRBJ2-1; D might be TRBD1 or TRBD2, each matching 5 bases. Germline V lookup: CDR1 SEHNR, CDR2 FQNEAQ (reference sequence). V gave up 5 bases and J gave up 6 bases, with 17 bases separating them. The length of the CDR3 is 15 residues. The CDR3 reads CASSEGQGYRNEQFF. CDR3 nucleotides: TGTGCCAGCAGCGAGGGGCAGGGTTATCGCAATGAGCAGTTCTTC.

Regarding this clonotype: A much larger clonotype is one base distant, so this may be a read error. The chain links TRBV29-1 to TRBJ2-5; D is perhaps TRBD1 or TRBD2 (6 bases each). Germline CDR1 is SQVTM and CDR2 is ANQGSEA. The length of the CDR3 is 14 residues. Trimming cost V 6 bases and J 3 bases, with 17 bases left between them. DNA for the CDR3: TGCAGCGTGGTCAGGGGTAGCGGTAAAGAGACCCAGTACTTC. Translation: CSVVRGSGKETQYF.

The sample holds many counts of this clonotype. V usage is TRBV29-1 and J usage is TRBJ2-5; the D is unclear. The V and J ends lost 1 base and 4 bases respectively, with 7 bases between them. This CDR3 is 12 amino acids long. CDR1 is SQVTM and CDR2 is ANQGSEA in the germline V gene. CDR3 in amino acids: CSVEVSRETQYF. Written as DNA, the CDR3 is TGCAGCGTTGAAGTGTCCCGAGAGACCCAGTACTTC.

The chain has TRBV11-2 and TRBJ2-7; 8 bases match TRBD1. V was clipped by 1 base and J by 2 bases; unmatched bases: 7. The germline CDR1 and CDR2 sequences are SGHAT and FQNNGV. This CDR3 has 16 amino acids. CDR3 nucleotide sequence: TGTGCCAGCAGCTTAGGTCAGGGGGCGTCAACCTACGAGCAGTACTTC. This codes for CASSLGQGASTYEQYF. The full variable domain, with the rest looked up from reference TRBV11-2 and TRBJ2-7, is EAGVAQSPRYKIIEKRQSVAFWCNPISGHATLYWYQQILGQGPKLLIQFQNNGVVDDSQLPKDRFSAERLKGVDSTLKIQPAKLEDSAVYLCASSLGQGASTYEQYFGPGTRLTVT.

This chain connects TRBV6-2 or TRBV6-3 to TRBJ2-1; 12 nucleotides align to TRBD2. Germline V gene lookup returns CDR1 MNHEY and CDR2 SVGEGT. Losses at the gene ends were 10 bases for V and 9 bases for J; bases not matched to a gene: 10. There are 14 residues in the CDR3. The CDR3: CATFLAGGPGEQFF. The CDR3 DNA is TGTGCCACATTCCTAGCGGGGGGGCCAGGTGAGCAGTTCTTC.

The chain employs TRBV21-1 and TRBJ2-7; the table names TRBD2, a call not compared with the DNA. TRBV21-1 is described as a pseudogene. The CDR3 loop spans 15 amino acids. The CDR3 nucleotides are TGTGCCAGCAGCATGGGGAGACTTTTCTCCTACGAGCAGTACTTC. Protein sequence: CASSMGRLFSYEQYF.

This chain uses TRBV18 with TRBJ1-2, with D perhaps matching TRBD1 (5 bases). Trimming pared 2 bases from V and 8 bases from J, leaving 24 bases between. The length of the CDR3 is 17 residues. In germline, CDR1 is KGHSH, CDR2 LQKENI. The CDR3 DNA reads as TGTGCCAGCTCACCATTGAATCCCCGGATAGGGGTACTCGGCTACACCTTC. Translation: CASSPLNPRIGVLGYTF. The full variable domain, its missing parts supplied by reference TRBV18 and TRBJ1-2, is NAGVMQNPRHLVRRRGQEARLRCSPMKGHSHVYWYRQLPEEGLKFMVYLQKENIIDESGMPKERFSAEFPKEGPSILRIQQVVRGDSAAYFCASSPLNPRIGVLGYTFGSGTRLTVV.

This clonotype was seen a few times. This chain joins TRBV3-1 and TRBJ2-3; D not certain. Per germline, CDR1 LGHDT and CDR2 YNNKEL (reference sequence). This CDR3 has 15 amino acids. Between the trimmed V and J ends, which lost 4 bases and 4 bases, there was a span of 15 bases. The CDR3 region has the DNA TGTGCCAGCAGCCTCGACGGCAGGTCGGCAGATACGCAGTATTTT. This translates into CASSLDGRSADTQYF.

The chain uses TRBV7-2 and TRBJ1-5, with D unresolved. This CDR3 contains 17 residues. Germline V gene lookup returns CDR1 SGHTA and CDR2 FQGNSA. V was cut by 1 base and J by 0 bases, with 13 bases left in between. CDR3 DNA sequence: TGTGCCAGCAGCTTAGGATCCTGGAGTAATAGCAATCAGCCCCAGCATTTT. Encoded protein: CASSLGSWSNSNQPQHF.

This clonotype showed up just once. A much larger clone lies a single base off, so this may be a read error. V and J are TRBV7-2 and TRBJ2-4, with D maybe TRBD1 (7 bases). The CDR3 runs 13 residues. V was cut by 5 bases and J by 14 bases, with 19 bases left in between. Germline V gives CDR1 SGHTA, CDR2 FQGNSA. The CDR3 nucleotides are TGTGCCAGCAGCCCCCTCAGGGGGGACTTCGAGTACTTC. This sequence encodes CASSPLRGDFEYF.